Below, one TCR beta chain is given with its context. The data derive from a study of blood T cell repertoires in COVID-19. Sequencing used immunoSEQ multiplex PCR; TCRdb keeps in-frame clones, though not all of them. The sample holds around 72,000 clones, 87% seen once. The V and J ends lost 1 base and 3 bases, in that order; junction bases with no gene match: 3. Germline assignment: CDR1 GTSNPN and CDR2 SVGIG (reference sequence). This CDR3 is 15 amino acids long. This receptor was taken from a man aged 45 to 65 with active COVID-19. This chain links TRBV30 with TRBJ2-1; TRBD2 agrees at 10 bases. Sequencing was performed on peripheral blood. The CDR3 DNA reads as TGTGCCTGGAGTGAACTAGCGGGGAGCTACAATGAGCAGTTCTTC. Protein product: CAWSELAGSYNEQFF.